What follows are 3 T cell receptor beta chains derived from one specimen sequenced in a study of shared clonotypes between healthy human individuals. Assay: immunoSEQ multiplex PCR; the TCRdb copy retains only in-frame clones and omits some. The sample yields roughly 1.5 million clones, 98% seen once. The sequenced sample was naive CD4+ T cells sorted from blood. Subset reported: CD45RA+ positively selected. The receptor set was obtained from a man younger than 45 in good health.

V is TRBV7-9 and J is TRBJ2-1; 7 bases are a match to TRBD2. In germline, CDR1 is SEHNR, CDR2 FQNEAQ (reference sequence). Trimming cost V 9 bases and J 1 base; bases outside gene matches: 6. This CDR3 region has 14 residues. CDR3 in amino acids: CARLTSHSYNEQFF. DNA of the CDR3: TGTGCCAGACTGACTAGCCATTCCTACAATGAGCAGTTCTTC.

V usage is TRBV7-2 and J usage is TRBJ2-7, with D possibly matching TRBD2 (6 bases). Germline V gene lookup returns CDR1 SGHTA and CDR2 FQGNSA. Trimming cost V 4 bases and J 0 bases, with 25 bases left between them. The CDR3 extends over 19 amino acids. The CDR3 region is CASSYRGSRATFSSYEQYF. DNA of the CDR3: TGTGCCAGCAGCTACCGGGGGTCTCGCGCCACTTTCAGCTCCTACGAGCAGTACTTC.

Notes on this clone: The sample contains more than one DNA sequence encoding this CDR3. The V gene is TRBV30, the J gene TRBJ1-5, with D uncertain. The germline V gene has CDR1 GTSNPN and CDR2 SVGIG (reference sequence). Trimming shortened V by 0 bases and J by 4 bases, and 7 bases separated the two germline ends. This CDR3 has 13 residues. CDR3 sequence: CAWSVAGNQPQHF. In DNA, the CDR3 is TGTGCCTGGAGTGTGGCCGGGAATCAGCCCCAGCATTTT.